These 16 T cell receptor beta chains originate from one sample sequenced in a study of technical replicates of blood from a handful of donors. Assay used: immunoSEQ multiplex PCR; TCRdb lists only in-frame clones, some missing. The data show roughly 60,000 clones, with 92% seen just once and around 4% held by the top ten. Sequencing used PBMCs. Receptors originate from a human donor in good health. Some clones in this sample may be carry-over from other donors' samples.

Here the CDR3 DNA reads TGCGCCAGCAGCCGCGCGGGGGGTAGAGAGACCCAGTACTTC. Residues: CASSRAGGRETQYF. The chain employs TRBV5-1 and TRBJ2-5, with 8 bases fitting TRBD2. The V segment lost 4 bases and the J segment 4 bases; nucleotides outside the gene matches: 6. In germline, CDR1 is SGHRS, CDR2 YFSETQ. The CDR3 has 14 residues. Complete variable domain (other parts from reference TRBV5-1 and TRBJ2-5): KAGVTQTPRYLIKTRGQQVTLSCSPISGHRSVSWYQQTPGQGLQFLFEYFSETQRNKGNFPGRFSGRQFSNSRSEMNVSTLELGDSALYLCASSRAGGRETQYFGPGTRLLVL.

The chain carries TRBV6-6 and TRBJ2-2; 9 bases map to TRBD2. Germline CDR1 reads MNHNY; CDR2 reads SVGAGI (reference sequence). Trimming cost V 6 bases and J 1 base; bases outside gene matches: 0. CDR3 length: 14 amino acids. The CDR3: CASRAGGNTGELFF. CDR3 nucleotides: TGTGCCAGCAGAGCGGGGGGGAACACCGGGGAGCTGTTTTTT.

The J gene is TRBJ1-2, the V gene TRBV20-1; D is unclear. The CDR3 covers 11 residues. Trimming cost V 8 bases and J 4 bases, with 11 bases left between them. The germline V gene has CDR1 DFQATT and CDR2 SNEGSKA (reference sequence). The CDR3 loop is CSFSPGYGYTF. CDR3 in DNA: TGCAGTTTTAGCCCGGGCTATGGCTACACCTTC.

The rearrangement joins TRBV28 to TRBJ1-1; D is perhaps TRBD1 (6 bases). V was cut by 6 bases and J by 2 bases, with 10 bases left in between. Germline CDR1 and CDR2: MDHEN and SYDVKM. This CDR3 spans 13 amino acids. The CDR3 sequence is CASSRDKNTEAFF. CDR3 in DNA: TGTGCCAGCAGCCGGGACAAAAACACTGAAGCTTTCTTT.

CDR3 nucleotide sequence: TGCGCCAGCAGCGCGGGTAGCGGGGTCGAGACCCAGTACTTC. As protein: CASSAGSGVETQYF. This chain joins TRBV5-1 and TRBJ2-5, with 8 nucleotides matching TRBD2. This CDR3 contains 14 residues. V was pared by 4 bases and J by 5 bases, with 7 bases of the junction left unmatched. Germline CDR1 is SGHRS and CDR2 is YFSETQ. The entire variable domain, with the rest obtained from reference TRBV5-1 and TRBJ2-5, is as follows: KAGVTQTPRYLIKTRGQQVTLSCSPISGHRSVSWYQQTPGQGLQFLFEYFSETQRNKGNFPGRFSGRQFSNSRSEMNVSTLELGDSALYLCASSAGSGVETQYFGPGTRLLVL.

This clone was detected only a few times. The rearrangement links TRBV4-2 to TRBJ2-7, with TRBD2 matching over 7 bases. V lost 3 bases, J lost 4 bases, and 12 bases stayed unmatched. This CDR3 contains 16 residues. CDR1 is LGHNA, CDR2 YNFKEQ, per germline. As DNA, the CDR3 is TGTGCCAGCAGCCAGGGTACTAGCGCCGAGGGGTACGAGCAGTACTTC. Translated: CASSQGTSAEGYEQYF.

The genes are TRBV28 and TRBJ2-7, with 8 bases lining up with TRBD1. Per the germline V gene, CDR1 is MDHEN and CDR2 is SYDVKM. Trimming at V came to 5 bases and at J to 2 bases, leaving 14 bases not matched to a gene. The CDR3 length is 17 residues. CDR3 in amino acids: CASSPGTGRGLPYEQYF. CDR3 nucleotides: TGTGCCAGCAGTCCAGGGACAGGCCGAGGCCTACCCTACGAGCAGTACTTC. The full variable domain, with the rest looked up from reference TRBV28 and TRBJ2-7, is DVKVTQSSRYLVKRTGEKVFLECVQDMDHENMFWYRQDPGLGLRLIYFSYDVKMKEKGDIPEGYSVSREKKERFSLILESASTNQTSMYLCASSPGTGRGLPYEQYFGPGTRLTVT.

The J gene is TRBJ1-1, the V gene TRBV19; no firm D call. The germline CDR1 and CDR2 sequences are LNHDA and SQIVND (reference sequence). The CDR3 spans 13 residues. V was trimmed by 1 base and J by 0 bases, leaving 3 bases between them. CDR3 DNA sequence: TGTGCCAGTAGTATAGCTGTGAACACTGAAGCTTTCTTT. Translation: CASSIAVNTEAFF.

V is TRBV10-2 and J is TRBJ2-5; 7 bases fit TRBD1. Losses at the gene ends were 6 bases for V and 2 bases for J; bases not matched to a gene: 0. Germline V CDR1 and CDR2: WSHSY, SAAADI. The CDR3 loop spans 12 amino acids. The CDR3 DNA follows: TGCGCCAGCAGACAGGGGCAAGAGACCCAGTACTTC. This codes for CASRQGQETQYF.

V is TRBV2 and J is TRBJ2-4; possible D gene TRBD2, 5 bases. The CDR3 loop spans 13 amino acids. Germline V gene sequence: CDR1 SNHLY, CDR2 FYNNEI. V lost 6 bases, J lost 6 bases, and 12 bases lay in between. The CDR3 DNA reads TGTGCCAGCAGGCGGGCCCAAGTAAACATTCAGTACTTC. Encoded protein: CASRRAQVNIQYF.

The gene calls are TRBV6-5 and TRBJ1-2, with 7 bases matching TRBD1. J lost 4 bases, V lost 4 bases, and 3 bases had no gene match. CDR3 length: 13 residues. CDR1 MNHEY and CDR2 SVGAGI come from the germline V gene. CDR3 sequence: CASSSRQGYGYTF. The CDR3 nucleotides are TGTGCCAGCAGTTCCCGACAGGGCTATGGCTACACCTTC.

The CDR3 reads CASSLVGQGYEKLFF. The CDR3 region has the DNA TGTGCCAGCAGCTTGGTCGGACAGGGCTACGAAAAACTGTTTTTT. The genes are TRBV7-9 and TRBJ1-4; TRBD1 aligns across 8 bases. V shed 3 bases, J shed 8 bases, and the junction held 8 bases outside the gene matches. Germline-derived CDR1 and CDR2 are SEHNR and FQNEAQ (reference sequence). This CDR3 is 15 amino acids long.

This chain connects TRBV18 to TRBJ2-7; D might be TRBD1 (6 bases). Germline V lookup: CDR1 KGHSH, CDR2 LQKENI. CDR3 size: 16 residues. Trimming cost V 1 base and J 6 bases, with 19 bases left between them. The CDR3 loop reads CASSPLSLGQIPEQYF. The CDR3, as DNA: TGTGCCAGCTCACCACTTAGCTTAGGACAGATCCCCGAGCAGTACTTC.

The rearrangement joins TRBV7-8 to TRBJ1-6, with D tentatively TRBD1 (6 bases). In germline, CDR1 is SGHVS, CDR2 FQNEAQ. This CDR3 contains 17 residues. V lost 5 bases to trimming and J lost 0 bases, with 14 bases between them. The CDR3 sequence is CASSPGQRSSYNSPLHF. CDR3 bases: TGTGCCAGCAGCCCAGGACAGCGGAGCTCCTATAATTCACCCCTCCACTTT.

CDR3 in amino acids: CAWKGRAAEAFF. The CDR3 nucleotides read TGTGCCTGGAAGGGCAGGGCTGCTGAAGCTTTCTTT. This chain links TRBV30 with TRBJ1-1; D possibly corresponds to TRBD1 (5 bases). The germline V gene has CDR1 GTSNPN and CDR2 SVGIG (reference sequence). The CDR3 extends over 12 amino acids. V was clipped by 4 bases and J by 6 bases, with 12 bases between them.

This sequence joins TRBV10-3 and TRBJ1-1; no firm D call. This CDR3 region has 13 residues. Trimming removed 0 bases at V and 8 bases at J, with 10 bases between. Germline assignment: CDR1 ENHRY and CDR2 SYGVKD. The CDR3 DNA reads as TGTGCCATCAGTGAGTCTGGGAGGGTCGAAGCTTTCTTT. This sequence encodes CAISESGRVEAFF.